The 13 T cell receptor beta chains listed next were all sequenced from one sample in a study of chemoradiotherapy in HPV16-positive cancers. Repertoires were generated with immunoSEQ multiplex PCR, while TCRdb's copy carries only in-frame clones and drops some. The sample holds more than 10,000 clones, about 85% seen once. Sequenced here: blood, sampled from a patient who underwent chemoradiotherapy. The receptors were gathered from a human donor with HPV-associated anogenital cancer.

The J gene is TRBJ2-1, the V gene TRBV2; TRBD2 agrees at 8 bases. V gave up 6 bases and J gave up 8 bases; unmatched junction bases: 12. Germline V gives CDR1 SNHLY, CDR2 FYNNEI. The CDR3 is 15 amino acids. The chain's CDR3 is CASSGGATGLDEQFF. The CDR3 bases are TGTGCCAGCAGCGGGGGGGCCACGGGATTAGATGAGCAGTTCTTC.

The sample holds a few counts of this clone. The chain is built from TRBV30 and TRBJ1-2, with 7 positions matching TRBD1. The CDR3 covers 12 residues. V trimming: 4 bases; J trimming: 8 bases; junction bases outside the gene matches: 7. Germline V gene sequence: CDR1 GTSNPN, CDR2 SVGIG (reference sequence). CDR3 in amino acids: CAWKTDRDGYTF. The CDR3 DNA reads TGTGCCTGGAAAACCGACAGGGACGGCTACACCTTC.

The chain recombines TRBV5-5 with TRBJ1-3; D possibly corresponds to TRBD1 (6 bases). V was trimmed by 0 bases and J by 13 bases, leaving 20 bases between them. Germline CDR1 is SGHKS and CDR2 is YYEKEE (reference sequence). The CDR3 contains 15 residues. The CDR3 DNA reads TGTGCCAGCAGCTTGGGGGGGCGAGACAGGCCCCGAATATATTTT. It translates to CASSLGGRDRPRIYF.

The chain is built from TRBV19 and TRBJ2-3; D perhaps matches TRBD2 (7 bases). With 3 bases removed from V and 5 bases from J, the gap between germline ends came to 12 bases. The CDR3 runs to 14 residues. The germline gives CDR1 LNHDA, CDR2 SQIVND (reference sequence). This chain's CDR3 is CASSIGGQVDTQYF. DNA of the CDR3: TGTGCCAGTAGTATCGGGGGGCAGGTAGATACGCAGTATTTT.

The V and J genes are TRBV7-6 and TRBJ1-1; 12 bases line up with TRBD1. V was pared by 5 bases and J by 0 bases, with 10 bases of the junction left unmatched. CDR1 is SGHVS and CDR2 is FNYEAQ in the germline V gene. The CDR3 totals 18 residues. This chain's CDR3 is CASSPGTGGVWLNTEAFF. CDR3 in DNA: TGTGCCAGCAGCCCGGGGACAGGGGGCGTATGGTTGAACACTGAAGCTTTCTTT.

The chain is built from TRBV5-4 and TRBJ2-5; 8 bases fit TRBD1. This CDR3 comprises 15 residues. Germline V CDR1 and CDR2: SGHNT, YYREEE (reference sequence). The V and J ends lost 0 bases and 1 base, in that order; junction bases with no gene match: 2. The CDR3 coding sequence is TGTGCCAGCAGCTTGGACGACAGGGGCCAAGAGACCCAGTACTTC. The encoded protein is CASSLDDRGQETQYF.

The V gene is TRBV30, the J gene TRBJ1-4; D is unresolved. V was clipped by 1 base and J by 4 bases, with 10 bases between them. Germline V gene data show CDR1 as GTSNPN and CDR2 as SVGIG (reference sequence). The CDR3 spans 14 residues. The CDR3 sequence: CAWSGTDSNEKLFF. The CDR3 nucleotides read TGTGCCTGGAGTGGAACAGATAGTAATGAAAAACTGTTTTTT.

The chain uses TRBV5-1 and TRBJ1-2; D might be TRBD1 (6 bases). CDR1 is SGHRS, CDR2 YFSETQ, per germline. The CDR3 runs to 17 residues. Trimming removed 1 base at V and 0 bases at J, with 16 bases between. The CDR3 here is CASSLSYLRGTNYGYTF. CDR3 coding DNA: TGCGCCAGCAGCTTGTCCTACCTCAGGGGAACTAACTATGGCTACACCTTC. Complete variable domain (other parts from reference TRBV5-1 and TRBJ1-2): KAGVTQTPRYLIKTRGQQVTLSCSPISGHRSVSWYQQTPGQGLQFLFEYFSETQRNKGNFPGRFSGRQFSNSRSEMNVSTLELGDSALYLCASSLSYLRGTNYGYTFGSGTRLTVV.

This clone was detected a few times. The chain combines TRBV7-8 with TRBJ1-2; 10 bases are a match to TRBD1. The V segment lost 4 bases and the J segment 4 bases; nucleotides outside the gene matches: 3. This CDR3 region has 14 residues. Germline V CDR1 and CDR2: SGHVS, FQNEAQ. The CDR3 is CASSSRTGGYGYTF. CDR3 nucleotide sequence: TGTGCCAGCAGCTCCCGGACAGGGGGCTATGGCTACACCTTC.

V gene TRBV18 combines with J gene TRBJ1-1; D not certain. V was trimmed by 5 bases and J by 7 bases, leaving 11 bases between them. Germline V lookup: CDR1 KGHSH, CDR2 LQKENI. This CDR3 spans 12 amino acids. Here the CDR3 DNA reads TGTGCCAGCTCAGCTTCGGCGGTTGAAGCTTTCTTT. Encoded protein: CASSASAVEAFF.

The V and J genes are TRBV7-2 and TRBJ2-1; D possibly matches TRBD1 or TRBD2 (5 bases each). Per the germline V gene, CDR1 is SGHTA and CDR2 is FQGNSA. CDR3 length: 15 residues. V lost 0 bases and J lost 8, with 14 bases in between. The CDR3: CASSLATRGVDEQFF. CDR3 nucleotides: TGTGCCAGCAGCTTAGCGACGAGAGGGGTCGATGAGCAGTTCTTC.

This chain joins TRBV6-1 and TRBJ1-2; tentative D call: TRBD1 (6 bases). The CDR3 contains 13 residues. Per the germline V gene, CDR1 is MNHNS and CDR2 is SASEGT. Trimming removed 4 bases from V and 5 bases from J, with 11 bases in between. The CDR3 DNA is TGTGCCAGCAGTGGACAGGAACATTATGGCTACACCTTC. The encoded protein is CASSGQEHYGYTF.

This chain uses TRBV19 with TRBJ2-4, with 7 bases that match TRBD2. V gave up 3 bases and J gave up 8 bases; unmatched junction bases: 4. This CDR3 region has 13 residues. In germline, CDR1 is LNHDA, CDR2 SQIVND (reference sequence). This chain's CDR3 is CASSIRSGDIQYF. The CDR3 DNA follows: TGTGCCAGTAGTATTCGAAGCGGGGACATTCAGTACTTC.